This T cell receptor (beta chain) was profiled in a study of cytomegalovirus exposure and HLA in healthy donors. Primers included in the PCR were 60 Vbeta and 13 Jbeta primers. TCRdb's table, derived via immunoSEQ multiplex PCR, lists solely in-frame clones and lacks some. The sample yields some 100,000 clones, about three quarters seen once. The length of the CDR3 is 14 residues. Germline CDR1 is ENHRY and CDR2 is SYGVKD. The trim removed 5 bases at V and 7 bases at J, leaving 5 bases unmatched. The sample comprised PBMCs. The chain couples TRBV10-3 to TRBJ2-1; 10 bases fit TRBD1. This receptor was taken from a woman between 40 and 50 years old in good health and CMV-seropositive. The CDR3 DNA reads as TGTGCCATCAGTTCCCGGGACAGGGGTAATGAGCAGTTCTTC. This gives the protein CAISSRDRGNEQFF.